The sequence of this TCR beta chain was determined in a study of T cell responses to AZD1222 COVID-19 vaccine. Produced via immunoSEQ multiplex PCR; TCRdb's table is partial and in-frame only. The repertoire holds some 130,000 clones, with 70% to 90% as singletons. Trimming shortened V by 2 bases and J by 2 bases, and 8 bases separated the two germline ends. Germline V gene lookup returns CDR1 SGHNT and CDR2 YYREEE (reference sequence). The CDR3 spans 14 residues. The source is an adult in good health. Sequences were derived from peripheral blood, sampled on day 0 of AZD1222 vaccination. This sequence joins TRBV5-4 and TRBJ1-3; D remains ambiguous. The CDR3 coding sequence is TGTGCCAGCAGCTTAAGCCAGGCTGGAAACACCATATATTTT. Its translation is CASSLSQAGNTIYF.